The 30 T cell receptor beta chains below were found in one sample sequenced in a study of regulatory T cells in long-lasting Graves disease. iRepertoire HTBI primers and Arm-PCR of CDR3 regions built TCR beta libraries. In TCRdb, the multiplex PCR reads were re-called with MiXCR into one record per CDR3 protein. The sample has hundreds of thousands of distinct CDR3 sequences, roughly 18% seen once. This sample's time point: newly diagnosed GD, antithyroid drugs for less than 3 months. RNA isolated from PBMCs was used to make the TCR library. This sample comprised peripheral blood mononuclear cells (PBMCs), obtained at new diagnosis, from a patient treated with antithyroid drugs. These receptors came from a female donor with Graves disease.

This clonotype was detected ten times or more. This CDR3 reads CASSYGIGRENSPLHF. The CDR3 DNA reads TGTGCCAGCAGTTACGGAATAGGGAGGGAAAATTCACCCCTCCACTTT. This chain connects TRBV6-5 to TRBJ1-6; D is ambiguous. Trimming pared 2 bases from V and 7 bases from J, leaving 15 bases between. Germline V gives CDR1 MNHEY, CDR2 SVGAGI. This CDR3 is 16 amino acids long.

The table lists this clonotype with many counts. The J gene is TRBJ1-5, the V gene TRBV12-3 or TRBV12-4, with a possible D match to TRBD1 (6 bases). With 6 bases removed from V and 6 bases from J, the gap between germline ends came to 15 bases. This CDR3 is built from 14 residues. The CDR3 region is CASSPTGFGQPQHF. CDR3 nucleotide sequence: TGTGCCAGCAGCCCCACAGGGTTTGGTCAGCCCCAGCATTTT.

The chain joins TRBV6-6 to TRBJ1-2; maybe TRBD1 (6 bases). The germline V gene encodes CDR1 MNHNY and CDR2 SVGAGI (reference sequence). V was cut by 0 bases and J by 4 bases, with 18 bases left in between. The CDR3 is 17 amino acids. This CDR3 reads CASSYSGLEGDGYGYTF. Here the CDR3 DNA reads TGTGCCAGCAGTTACTCGGGTTTGGAGGGGGATGGCTATGGCTACACCTTC.

This clonotype was detected ten times or more. V and J are TRBV28 and TRBJ1-5; no firm D call. The CDR3 has 11 residues. Trimming pared 5 bases from V and 3 bases from J, leaving 2 bases between. Per germline, CDR1 MDHEN and CDR2 SYDVKM. The CDR3 protein is CASSDNQPQHF. As DNA, the CDR3 is TGTGCCAGCAGTGACAATCAGCCCCAGCATTTT.

This clonotype was detected many times. Its ends do not fully match the called genes, so a read error is possible. This chain uses TRBV10-2 with TRBJ2-7; 7 bases are shared with TRBD1. Germline V gene data show CDR1 as WSHSY and CDR2 as SAAADI. This CDR3 spans 12 amino acids. Here the CDR3 reads CASGRDRYEQYF. The CDR3 DNA reads TGTGCCAGCGGCCGGGACAGATACGAGCAGTACTTC.

V usage is TRBV2 and J usage is TRBJ1-2; no clear D. Trimming stripped 5 bases from V and 4 bases from J, with 11 bases between. Germline CDR1 reads SNHLY; CDR2 reads FYNNEI. The CDR3 spans 13 residues. Here the CDR3 DNA reads TGTGCCAGCAGTTACCGGCCGGTCTATGGCTACACCTTC. Amino acid sequence: CASSYRPVYGYTF.

This clonotype was counted between two and nine times. J is TRBJ2-4 and V is TRBV14; TRBD1 matches at 12 bases. The CDR3 spans 17 residues. Losses at the gene ends were 0 bases for V and 8 bases for J; bases not matched to a gene: 8. The germline CDR1 and CDR2 sequences are SGHDN and FVKESK. The CDR3 coding sequence is TGTGCCAGCAGCCAAGATTTCTTGGGACAGGGGGCCTACATTCAGTACTTC. The encoded protein is CASSQDFLGQGAYIQYF.

In this sample, this clonotype turned up a few times. The chain employs TRBV6-5 and TRBJ1-6; D uncertain. With 0 bases removed from V and 7 bases from J, the gap between germline ends came to 4 bases. The germline gives CDR1 MNHEY, CDR2 SVGAGI. The CDR3 is 13 amino acids. The CDR3: CASSYSGNSPLHF. The CDR3 coding sequence is TGTGCCAGCAGTTACTCGGGAAATTCACCCCTCCACTTT.

This clonotype showed up many times. This chain connects TRBV10-3 to TRBJ2-3, with D possibly matching TRBD2 (6 bases). Germline V gene sequence: CDR1 ENHRY, CDR2 SYGVKD. This CDR3 is built from 15 residues. V lost 10 bases, J lost 7 bases, and 24 bases lay in between. CDR3 in amino acids: CANAREAGPAHTQYF. The CDR3, as DNA: TGTGCCAACGCTAGAGAAGCGGGCCCGGCGCATACGCAGTATTTT.

The chain employs TRBV7-9 and TRBJ2-7, with TRBD1 matching 10 bases. J gave up 2 bases and V 5 bases, and 3 bases lay outside the gene matches. Germline CDR1 reads SEHNR; CDR2 reads FQNEAQ (reference sequence). The CDR3 covers 14 residues. DNA of the CDR3: TGTGCCAGCAGCGACAGGGGGCCACCCTACGAGCAGTACTTC. This encodes CASSDRGPPYEQYF.

This clonotype was counted many times. The V and J genes are TRBV5-1 and TRBJ1-5; TRBD1 matches 7 bases. The CDR3 length is 13 residues. V was pared by 5 bases and J by 6 bases, with 5 bases of the junction left unmatched. Germline V CDR1 and CDR2: SGHRS, YFSETQ. CDR3 in amino acids: CASSRQGGQPQHF. The CDR3 nucleotides are TGCGCCAGCAGTCGACAGGGAGGTCAGCCCCAGCATTTT.

This clonotype was detected many times. The V gene is TRBV2, the J gene TRBJ2-7; 7 bases match TRBD1. Germline V gene lookup returns CDR1 SNHLY and CDR2 FYNNEI. The CDR3 totals 12 residues. The J segment lost 3 bases and the V segment lost 6 bases, leaving 2 bases of the junction unmatched. CDR3 nucleotides: TGTGCCAGCAGCAGACAGGGCTACGAGCAGTACTTC. Its protein is CASSRQGYEQYF.

This clonotype appeared many times. V is TRBV27 and J is TRBJ1-4, with 7 positions matching TRBD1. Germline V gene sequence: CDR1 MNHEY, CDR2 SMNVEV (reference sequence). Germline trimming cut 4 bases from V and 2 bases from J; bases unmatched to any gene: 4. The CDR3 loop spans 15 amino acids. The CDR3 DNA sequence: TGTGCCAGCAGTTCTCCGACAGGGACTAATGAAAAACTGTTTTTT. This encodes CASSSPTGTNEKLFF.

Many counts were recorded for this clonotype. The rearrangement uses TRBV15 and TRBJ2-1; the match to TRBD2 covers 7 bases. The CDR3 contains 17 residues. Germline values: CDR1 LNHNV, CDR2 YYDKDF (reference sequence). After removal of 4 bases from V and 0 bases from J, the junction contained 9 bases not matched to a gene. DNA for the CDR3: TGTGCCACCAGCACGAGCGGGGACCCTAGCTCCTACAATGAGCAGTTCTTC. As protein: CATSTSGDPSSYNEQFF.

This clonotype was counted ten times or more. The rearrangement links TRBV29-1 to TRBJ2-5; perhaps D is TRBD1 or TRBD2 (5 bases each). The germline CDR1 and CDR2 sequences are SQVTM and ANQGSEA. The CDR3 loop spans 14 amino acids. Trimming cost V 4 bases and J 4 bases, with 16 bases left between them. CDR3 amino acids: CSVAASPDRETQYF. The CDR3 nucleotides are TGCAGCGTTGCAGCTAGCCCAGACAGAGAGACCCAGTACTTC.

The chain joins TRBV28 to TRBJ1-4; tentative D call: TRBD1 (6 bases). CDR1 is MDHEN and CDR2 is SYDVKM in the germline V gene. This CDR3 has 14 residues. Trimming left V 3 bases short and J 8 bases short, with 13 bases between. DNA of the CDR3: TGTGCCAGCAGTTTTTGGGGGGCCGAGGAAAAACTGTTTTTT. It codes for CASSFWGAEEKLFF.

This clonotype was picked up a small number of times. The V gene is TRBV7-9, the J gene TRBJ2-5; 7 nucleotides align to TRBD2. V lost 7 bases and J lost 5; bases outside the gene matches: 19. The CDR3 is 17 amino acids. Germline V gene sequence: CDR1 SEHNR, CDR2 FQNEAQ (reference sequence). CDR3 in amino acids: CASTQSGFTSDVETQYF. Written as DNA, the CDR3 is TGTGCCAGCACCCAGAGTGGGTTCACTAGCGATGTGGAGACCCAGTACTTC.

At least ten counts were recorded for this clonotype. The chain uses TRBV14 and TRBJ1-1; TRBD1 aligns across 11 bases. This CDR3 has 14 amino acids. J gave up 7 bases and V 4 bases, and 5 bases lay outside the gene matches. Germline V gene data show CDR1 as SGHDN and CDR2 as FVKESK. CDR3 loop: CASSRTGTGGEAFF. The CDR3 DNA is TGTGCCAGCAGCCGGACCGGGACAGGGGGTGAAGCTTTCTTT.

This clonotype was observed at least ten times. This chain links TRBV3-1 with TRBJ2-7; D is unclear. Germline V gene lookup returns CDR1 LGHDT and CDR2 YNNKEL (reference sequence). The CDR3 extends over 16 amino acids. The V and J ends lost 0 bases and 0 bases respectively, with 12 bases between them. CDR3 coding DNA: TGTGCCAGCAGCCAAGATGACCACCCTAGCTCCTACGAGCAGTACTTC. It translates to CASSQDDHPSSYEQYF.

This clonotype appeared many times. The chain links TRBV6-1 to TRBJ1-6, with TRBD1 as a possible D gene (5 bases). Germline lookup yields CDR1 MNHNS and CDR2 SASEGT. Trimming pared 7 bases from V and 4 bases from J, leaving 8 bases between. This CDR3 is built from 13 residues. The CDR3 spells CASKDTYNSPLHF. Here the CDR3 DNA reads TGTGCCAGCAAGGACACTTATAATTCACCCCTCCACTTT.

V and J are TRBV29-1 and TRBJ2-3; 10 bases line up with TRBD1. The germline CDR1 and CDR2 sequences are SQVTM and ANQGSEA. The V and J ends lost 8 bases and 1 base, in that order; junction bases with no gene match: 9. The CDR3 extends over 15 amino acids. The CDR3 DNA sequence: TGCAGCACATCCCCCGGGACAGGGGGCACAGATACGCAGTATTTT. This sequence encodes CSTSPGTGGTDTQYF.

The sample holds a few counts of this clonotype. The chain has TRBV6-1 and TRBJ2-7; tentatively, D is TRBD2 (5 bases). The CDR3 is 16 amino acids. Deletions cut 4 bases from V and 0 bases from J, with 16 bases between. CDR1 and CDR2 (germline): MNHNS, SASEGT. The CDR3, as DNA: TGTGCCAGCAGTGTGGAAGGGAGACGGCACTCCTACGAGCAGTACTTC. Encoded protein: CASSVEGRRHSYEQYF.

This clonotype was recorded many times. This chain links TRBV5-4 with TRBJ1-4; the D gene is possibly TRBD1 (6 bases). Germline V CDR1 and CDR2: SGHNT, YYREEE (reference sequence). V was cut by 4 bases and J by 0 bases, with 16 bases left in between. The CDR3 extends over 17 amino acids. The CDR3 region has the DNA TGTGCCAGCAGCCCGGACAGTAGACCTTCAACTAATGAAAAACTGTTTTTT. Translating it yields CASSPDSRPSTNEKLFF. The variable domain in full, completed from reference TRBV5-4 and TRBJ1-4, reads ETGVTQSPTHLIKTRGQQVTLRCSSQSGHNTVSWYQQALGQGPQFIFQYYREEENGRGNFPPRFSGLQFPNYSSELNVNALELDDSALYLCASSPDSRPSTNEKLFFGSGTQLSVL.

This clonotype was recorded at least ten times. The chain carries TRBV20-1 and TRBJ2-1; weak D call: TRBD2 (6 bases). CDR3 length: 15 residues. V shed 0 bases and J shed 0 bases, with 9 bases lying between them. From germline, CDR1 is DFQATT and CDR2 SNEGSKA (reference sequence). This CDR3 reads CSARDSGISYNEQFF. CDR3 DNA: TGCAGTGCTAGAGATAGCGGAATCTCCTACAATGAGCAGTTCTTC.

This chain connects TRBV3-1 to TRBJ2-2, with 14 bases that match TRBD2. CDR3 length equals 20 residues. Germline lookup yields CDR1 LGHDT and CDR2 YNNKEL (reference sequence). The junction had 8 bases not matched to a gene; V was cut back by 1 base and J by 1 base. CDR3 in amino acids: CASSQVGLAGGPVNTGELFF. The CDR3 nucleotides are TGTGCCAGCAGCCAAGTCGGACTAGCGGGAGGACCGGTGAACACCGGGGAGCTGTTTTTT.

The genes are TRBV10-3 and TRBJ1-6; possible D gene TRBD1, 5 bases. The ends were cut back, 4 bases at V and 10 bases at J, with 14 bases in the middle. Germline-derived CDR1 and CDR2 are ENHRY and SYGVKD. This CDR3 region has 14 residues. The CDR3 reads CAISGGAVRSPLHF. CDR3 bases: TGTGCCATCAGTGGCGGGGCGGTTAGGTCACCCCTCCACTTT.

The chain uses TRBV4-1 and TRBJ1-1; TRBD1 might be the D (6 bases). Trimming removed 4 bases at V and 6 bases at J, with 18 bases between. CDR3 length: 15 residues. The germline V gene has CDR1 MGHRA and CDR2 YSYEKL. For the CDR3, the DNA is TGCGCCAGCAGCCTCGAGGTAACAGGGAGCCCTGAAGCTTTCTTT. It is translated as CASSLEVTGSPEAFF.

Note on this clonotype: Possible read error: a much larger clone is one base away. This CDR3 is CAGSQNEKLFF. The DNA of the CDR3 is TGTGCCGGCAGCCAAAATGAAAAACTGTTTTTT. V and J are TRBV7-9 and TRBJ1-4; D ambiguous. The CDR3 is 11 residues long. In germline, CDR1 is SEHNR, CDR2 FQNEAQ (reference sequence).

This clonotype showed up many times. The chain uses TRBV28 and TRBJ2-3; D is unresolved. From germline, CDR1 is MDHEN and CDR2 SYDVKM. The CDR3 is made up of 15 amino acids. V lost 5 bases, J lost 2 bases, and 14 bases lay in between. The CDR3 region is CASSPPLLNTDTQYF. In nucleotides, the CDR3 is TGTGCCAGCAGTCCCCCCCTACTCAACACAGATACGCAGTATTTT. The full variable domain, rest sourced from reference TRBV28 and TRBJ2-3, is DVKVTQSSRYLVKRTGEKVFLECVQDMDHENMFWYRQDPGLGLRLIYFSYDVKMKEKGDIPEGYSVSREKKERFSLILESASTNQTSMYLCASSPPLLNTDTQYFGPGTRLTVL.

This clonotype was observed a single time. The CDR3 carries no conserved terminal phenylalanine or tryptophan, so it likely arises from a read error. No DNA is shown, since the ends of the CDR3 on it are uncertain; the CDR3 is the one TCRdb lists. V and J are TRBV11-2 and TRBJ1-3; the table's D call, TRBD1, was not checked against the DNA. From its first to its last residue, the CDR3 has 14 amino acids. Germline V gene data show CDR1 as SGHAT and CDR2 as FQNNGV. CDR3: CASSPRANGNTRYV.